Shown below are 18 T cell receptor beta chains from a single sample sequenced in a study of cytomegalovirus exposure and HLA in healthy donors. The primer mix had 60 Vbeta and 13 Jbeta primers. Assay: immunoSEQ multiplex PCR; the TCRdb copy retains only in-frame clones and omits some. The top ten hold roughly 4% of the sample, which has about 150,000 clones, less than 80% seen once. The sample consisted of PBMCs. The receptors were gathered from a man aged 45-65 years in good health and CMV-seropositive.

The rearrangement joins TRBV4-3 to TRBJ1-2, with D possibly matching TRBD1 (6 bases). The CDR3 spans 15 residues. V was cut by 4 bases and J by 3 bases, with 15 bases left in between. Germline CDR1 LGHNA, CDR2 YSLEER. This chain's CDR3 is CASSPEATGYYGYTF. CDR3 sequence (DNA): TGCGCCAGCAGCCCAGAAGCGACAGGCTACTATGGCTACACCTTC.

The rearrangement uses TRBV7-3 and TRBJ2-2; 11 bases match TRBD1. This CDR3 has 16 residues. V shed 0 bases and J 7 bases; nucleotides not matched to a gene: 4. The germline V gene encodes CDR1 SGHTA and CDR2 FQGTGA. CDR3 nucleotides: TGTGCCAGCAGCTTAACGGGACAGGGGGTATACGGGGAGCTGTTTTTT. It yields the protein CASSLTGQGVYGELFF.

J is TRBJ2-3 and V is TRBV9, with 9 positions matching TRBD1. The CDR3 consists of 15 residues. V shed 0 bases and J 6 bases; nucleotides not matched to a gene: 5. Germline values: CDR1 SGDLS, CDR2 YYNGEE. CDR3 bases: TGTGCCAGCAGCGTAGACGGACAGGGGTGGGATACGCAGTATTTT. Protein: CASSVDGQGWDTQYF.

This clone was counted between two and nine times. The CDR3 DNA is TGTGCCAGCAGCTTCGGACGACAGGCAGCTGAAGCTTTCTTT. It is translated as CASSFGRQAAEAFF. The chain employs TRBV5-4 and TRBJ1-1; D may be TRBD1 (6 bases). The germline gives CDR1 SGHNT, CDR2 YYREEE (reference sequence). Trimming removed 2 bases at V and 6 bases at J, with 14 bases between. This CDR3 is built from 14 residues.

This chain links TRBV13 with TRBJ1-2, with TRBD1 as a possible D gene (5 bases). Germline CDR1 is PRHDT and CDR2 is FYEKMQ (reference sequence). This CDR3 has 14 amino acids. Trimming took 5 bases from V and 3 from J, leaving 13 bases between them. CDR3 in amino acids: CASSLFQGDYGYTF. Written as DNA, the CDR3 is TGTGCCAGCAGCCTCTTCCAGGGTGACTATGGCTACACCTTC.

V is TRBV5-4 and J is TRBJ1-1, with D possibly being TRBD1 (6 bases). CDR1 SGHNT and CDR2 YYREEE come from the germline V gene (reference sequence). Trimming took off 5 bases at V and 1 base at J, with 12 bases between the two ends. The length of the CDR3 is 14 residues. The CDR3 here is CASRGATENTEAFF. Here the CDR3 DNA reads TGTGCCAGCAGGGGGGCGACAGAGAACACTGAAGCTTTCTTT.

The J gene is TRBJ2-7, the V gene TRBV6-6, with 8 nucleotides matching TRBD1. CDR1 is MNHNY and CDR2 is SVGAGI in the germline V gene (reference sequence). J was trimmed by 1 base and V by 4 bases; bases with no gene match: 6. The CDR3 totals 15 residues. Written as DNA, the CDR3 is TGTGCCAGCAGTTCCCCGCAGGGGGCTTCCTACGAGCAGTACTTC. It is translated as CASSSPQGASYEQYF.

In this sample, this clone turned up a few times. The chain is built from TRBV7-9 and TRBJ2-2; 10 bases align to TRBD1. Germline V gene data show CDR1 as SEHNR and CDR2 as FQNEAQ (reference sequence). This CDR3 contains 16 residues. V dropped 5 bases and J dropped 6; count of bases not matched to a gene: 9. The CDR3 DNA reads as TGTGCCAGCAGCGGTCAGGGACAGGGGATCGCCGGGGAGCTGTTTTTT. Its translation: CASSGQGQGIAGELFF.

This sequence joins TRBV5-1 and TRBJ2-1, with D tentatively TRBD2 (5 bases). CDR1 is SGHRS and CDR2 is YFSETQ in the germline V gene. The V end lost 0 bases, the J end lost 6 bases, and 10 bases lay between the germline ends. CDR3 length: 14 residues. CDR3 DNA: TGCGCCAGCAGCTTGGTTCCGGGGTCCAATGAGCAGTTCTTC. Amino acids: CASSLVPGSNEQFF.

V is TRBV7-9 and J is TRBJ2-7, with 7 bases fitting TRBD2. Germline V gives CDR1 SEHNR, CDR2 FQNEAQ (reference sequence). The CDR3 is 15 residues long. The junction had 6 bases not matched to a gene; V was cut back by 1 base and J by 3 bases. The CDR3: CASSLGGGGGYEQYF. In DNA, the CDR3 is TGTGCCAGCAGCTTAGGCGGCGGGGGAGGCTACGAGCAGTACTTC.

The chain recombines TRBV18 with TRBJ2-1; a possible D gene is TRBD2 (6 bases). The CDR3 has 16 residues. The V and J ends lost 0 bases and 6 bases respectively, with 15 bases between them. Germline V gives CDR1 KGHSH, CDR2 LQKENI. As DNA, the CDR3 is TGTGCCAGCTCACCACCGTTCGGGGGAACAGGCAATGAGCAGTTCTTC. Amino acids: CASSPPFGGTGNEQFF.

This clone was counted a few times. The CDR3 loop is CASSRDGSASNYGYTF. In DNA, the CDR3 is TGTGCCAGCAGTCGAGACGGGTCAGCCTCTAACTATGGCTACACCTTC. The chain has TRBV7-2 and TRBJ1-2; unclear D gene. The CDR3 runs to 16 residues. V shed 6 bases and J shed 0 bases, with 17 bases lying between them. Looked up from germline, CDR1 is SGHTA and CDR2 is FQGNSA. The full variable domain, with the rest looked up from reference TRBV7-2 and TRBJ1-2, is GAGVSQSPSNKVTEKGKDVELRCDPISGHTALYWYRQSLGQGLEFLIYFQGNSAPDKSGLPSDRFSAERTGGSVSTLTIQRTQQEDSAVYLCASSRDGSASNYGYTFGSGTRLTVV.

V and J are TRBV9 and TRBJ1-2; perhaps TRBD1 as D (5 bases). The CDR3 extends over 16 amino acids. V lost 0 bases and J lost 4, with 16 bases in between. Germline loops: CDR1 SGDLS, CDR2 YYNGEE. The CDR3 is CASSVVPGRAFYGYTF. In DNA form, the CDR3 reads TGTGCCAGCAGCGTAGTTCCCGGCAGGGCCTTCTATGGCTACACCTTC. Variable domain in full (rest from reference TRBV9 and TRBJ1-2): DSGVTQTPKHLITATGQRVTLRCSPRSGDLSVYWYQQSLDQGLQFLIQYYNGEERAKGNILERFSAQQFPDLHSELNLSSLELGDSALYFCASSVVPGRAFYGYTFGSGTRLTVV.

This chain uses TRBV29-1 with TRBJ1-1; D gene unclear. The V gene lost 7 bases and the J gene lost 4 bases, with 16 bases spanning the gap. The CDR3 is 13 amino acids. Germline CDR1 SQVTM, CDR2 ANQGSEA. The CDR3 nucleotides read TGCAGCGGACACCAACAAGGCCCCACTGAAGCTTTCTTT. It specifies CSGHQQGPTEAFF. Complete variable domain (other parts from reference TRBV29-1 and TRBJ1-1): SAVISQKPSRDICQRGTSLTIQCQVDSQVTMMFWYRQQPGQSLTLIATANQGSEATYESGFVIDKFPISRPNLTFSTLTVSNMSPEDSSIYLCSGHQQGPTEAFFGQGTRLTVV.

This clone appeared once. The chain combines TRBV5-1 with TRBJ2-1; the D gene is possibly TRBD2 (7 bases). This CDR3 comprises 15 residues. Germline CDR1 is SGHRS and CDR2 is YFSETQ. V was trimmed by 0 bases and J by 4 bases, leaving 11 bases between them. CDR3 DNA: TGCGCCAGCAGCTTGGAAGGGGGGGAATACAATGAGCAGTTCTTC. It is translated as CASSLEGGEYNEQFF.

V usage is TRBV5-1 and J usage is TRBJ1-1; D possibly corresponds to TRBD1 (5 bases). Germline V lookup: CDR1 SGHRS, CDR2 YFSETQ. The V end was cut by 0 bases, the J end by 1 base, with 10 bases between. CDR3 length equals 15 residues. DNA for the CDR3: TGCGCCAGCAGCTTGGAAGGGGTGGGGAACACTGAAGCTTTCTTT. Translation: CASSLEGVGNTEAFF.

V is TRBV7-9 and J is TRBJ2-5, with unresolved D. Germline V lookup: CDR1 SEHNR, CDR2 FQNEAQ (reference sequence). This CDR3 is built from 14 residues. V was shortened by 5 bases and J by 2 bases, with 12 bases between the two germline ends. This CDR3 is CASSPFILQETQYF. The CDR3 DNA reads TGTGCCAGCAGCCCGTTCATCCTACAAGAGACCCAGTACTTC.

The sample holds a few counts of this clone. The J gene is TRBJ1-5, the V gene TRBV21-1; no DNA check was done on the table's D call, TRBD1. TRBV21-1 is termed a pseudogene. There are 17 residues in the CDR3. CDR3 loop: CASEDRGPQYSNQPQHF. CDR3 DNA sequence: TGTGCCAGCGAAGACAGGGGGCCACAATATAGCAATCAGCCCCAGCATTTT.